These T cell receptor beta chains were read from a single sample in a study of PD-1 blockade in classical Hodgkin lymphoma. Measured with immunoSEQ multiplex PCR; TCRdb has only the in-frame clones, and not every one. The profile shows 110,000 or so clones, around 90% of them singletons. The sequences come from peripheral blood mononuclear cells (PBMCs), collected before the fourth cycle of nivolumab. These receptors were obtained from a human donor with classical Hodgkin lymphoma. Both conserved end residues are part of each CDR3. Fields, in order: J gene, V gene, D gene, CDR3 protein. The D gene is left open where the match is weak.

TRBJ1-1 | TRBV27 | . | CASSYGANTEAFF
TRBJ1-3 | TRBV6-1 | . | CASSPSSGNTIYF
TRBJ2-7 | TRBV7-9 | TRBD2 | CASSLRRLAGDEQYF
TRBJ2-7 | TRBV5-6 | . | CASSEETYEQYF
TRBJ2-1 | TRBV7-6 | . | CASSLPLGEGGRAGEQFF
TRBJ2-1 | TRBV29-1 | TRBD2 | CSDMRPGTSGFYNEQFF
TRBJ2-5 | TRBV5-6 | TRBD1 | CASSLGGQGAETQYF
TRBJ2-1 | TRBV4-1 | . | CASSQTGPDPYNEQFF
TRBJ1-1 | TRBV6-1 | TRBD1 | CASKSTGTPEAFF
TRBJ2-5 | TRBV18 | . | CASSPPGVETQYF
TRBJ2-1 | TRBV28 | TRBD1 | CASSYRGRDEQFF
TRBJ2-7 | TRBV27 | TRBD1 | CASSLAGQEDYEQYF
TRBJ2-4 | TRBV4-3 | TRBD1 | CASSQAAAGGYKNIQYF
TRBJ1-2 | TRBV4-1 | . | CASSQVGRRENGYTF
TRBJ1-2 | TRBV7-9 | TRBD1 | CASSLPGGFGSNYGYTF
TRBJ2-1 | TRBV6-5 | . | CASSQSDEQFF
TRBJ2-5 | TRBV5-1 | TRBD1 | CASSIPGQQETQYF
TRBJ1-1 | TRBV10-2 | TRBD1 | CASRTGPVNTEAFF
TRBJ1-2 | TRBV11-3 | . | CASKKGDYGYTF
TRBJ2-7 | TRBV30 | . | CAWRGYQGYEQYF
TRBJ1-3 | TRBV30 | . | CAWGHFGNTIYF
TRBJ2-3 | TRBV28 | TRBD2 | CASSFTSGSKLLTDTQYF
TRBJ2-7 | TRBV6-6 | . | CASSSQVKQYF
TRBJ2-7 | TRBV5-1 | . | CASSYPDSSYEQYF